The entry that follows covers one T cell receptor (beta chain) sequence. The antigen remains unidentified. This sample is drawn from a study of beta chain features in type 1 diabetes. A CD45RO/CCR7/CD25/CD127/CD95/CD27 panel sorted naive, central memory, regulatory and stem cell-like memory CD4+ cells. CDR1 SGHRS and CDR2 YFSETQ come from the germline V gene. With V trimmed by 0 bases and J by 4 bases, 4 bases remained unmatched. The CDR3 spans 17 residues. The investigators reverse transcribed all of the isolated RNA, so they sequenced expressed TCRB transcripts. Clones were sequenced by immunoSEQ multiplex PCR, and TCRdb holds only the in-frame ones, with some missing. The sample consists of 400,000 or so clones, over 9% of them appearing once. Study outcomes and limitations: Shorter TCRB CDR3s, moderately but significantly so, marked every one of the four CD4+ subsets in Type 1 diabetes patients.

This sequence was found in a man under 40 with type 1 diabetes. The genes are TRBV5-1 and TRBJ2-3; 14 nucleotides align to TRBD2. The sequenced sample consisted of central memory CD4+ T cells from blood. The CDR3 sequence is CASSLGGLAGAADTQYF. The CDR3 DNA reads TGCGCCAGCAGCTTGGGGGGACTAGCGGGAGCGGCAGATACGCAGTATTTT.